A selection of T cell receptor beta chains follows, all from one sample in a study of identical twins. TCRdb ran MiXCR on the 5' RACE reads and lists one entry per CDR3 protein. The sample has 500,000 to 550,000 distinct CDR3 sequences; approximately 20% are singletons. This same sample was also taken into another study, of yellow fever vaccine responses in identical twins.

The sequenced material came from CD4+ T cells sorted from blood. The receptors here all came from a woman between 18 and 30 years old in good health. The CDR3 runs from the conserved cysteine through the conserved F or W. Fields, in order: V gene, CDR3 length, J gene, clone size, D gene, CDR3 protein, CDR3 DNA. The D gene is left open where the match is weak. Clone sizes are given selectively: once, few, many, or a class where the clone is expanded.

V: TRBV15; length: 15; J: TRBJ1-1; size: few; D: TRBD1; CDR3: CATSRVLQGGTEAFF; DNA: TGTGCCACCAGCAGAGTTCTACAGGGGGGGACTGAAGCTTTCTTT
V: TRBV20-1; length: 11; J: TRBJ2-7; size: .; D: .; CDR3: CSARDRGEQYF; DNA: TGCAGTGCTAGAGACAGGGGCGAGCAGTACTTC
V: TRBV7-6; length: 18; J: TRBJ1-6; size: .; D: .; CDR3: CASSLESARSSYNSPLHF; DNA: TGTGCCAGCAGCTTAGAATCTGCCAGGAGCTCCTATAATTCACCCCTCCACTTT
V: TRBV20-1; length: 11; J: TRBJ2-1; size: .; D: .; CDR3: CSATQGYEQFF; DNA: TGCAGTGCCACCCAAGGCTATGAGCAGTTCTTC
V: TRBV28; length: 20; J: TRBJ2-1; size: few; D: .; CDR3: CASSSSPVFHSRVINNEQFF; DNA: TGTGCCAGCAGTTCAAGCCCCGTTTTCCACTCACGAGTAATCAACAATGAGCAGTTCTTC
V: TRBV13; length: 14; J: TRBJ2-2; size: .; D: .; CDR3: CASSLGGQAGELFF; DNA: TGTGCCAGCAGCTTAGGCGGACAAGCCGGGGAGCTGTTTTTT
V: TRBV3-1; length: 12; J: TRBJ2-1; size: .; D: .; CDR3: CASSQVFYEQFF; DNA: TGTGCCAGCAGCCAAGTCTTTTATGAGCAGTTCTTC
V: TRBV5-1; length: 15; J: TRBJ2-5; size: .; D: TRBD2; CDR3: CASSLETSGGETQYF; DNA: TGCGCCAGCAGCTTGGAGACTAGCGGGGGAGAGACCCAGTACTTC
V: TRBV6-1; length: 17; J: TRBJ2-3; size: many; D: .; CDR3: CASTTPFLIRWADTQYF; DNA: TGTGCCAGCACCACCCCATTCTTGATTAGGTGGGCAGATACGCAGTATTTT
V: TRBV7-6; length: 13; J: TRBJ2-5; size: .; D: .; CDR3: CASSLPFQETQYF; DNA: TGTGCCAGCAGCTTGCCATTCCAAGAGACCCAGTACTTC
V: TRBV11-2; length: 14; J: TRBJ2-5; size: few; D: .; CDR3: CASSPGVQEETQYF; DNA: TGTGCCAGCAGCCCGGGAGTCCAGGAGGAGACCCAGTACTTC
V: TRBV24-1; length: 16; J: TRBJ2-1; size: .; D: TRBD2; CDR3: CATRGEREGSYNEQFF; DNA: TGTGCCACCAGGGGAGAGCGGGAGGGTTCCTACAATGAGCAGTTCTTC
V: TRBV15; length: 14; J: TRBJ2-7; size: .; D: .; CDR3: CATSLREGSFKQYF; DNA: TGTGCCACCAGTCTACGAGAGGGGTCTTTTAAGCAGTACTTC
V: TRBV7-2; length: 13; J: TRBJ2-5; size: .; D: .; CDR3: CASSLSPAETQYF; DNA: TGTGCCAGCAGCTTAAGTCCCGCCGAGACCCAGTACTTC
V: TRBV12-3/TRBV12-4; length: 17; J: TRBJ2-2; size: .; D: TRBD2; CDR3: CASSYPGLAGNTGELFF; DNA: TGTGCCAGCAGTTATCCCGGACTAGCGGGGAACACCGGGGAGCTGTTTTTT
V: TRBV5-1; length: 17; J: TRBJ2-7; size: many; D: TRBD2; CDR3: CASSPVPLAGGSYEQYF; DNA: TGCGCCAGCAGCCCCGTACCCCTAGCGGGAGGCTCCTACGAGCAGTACTTC
V: TRBV27; length: 15; J: TRBJ2-1; size: .; D: TRBD1; CDR3: CASSSWDRPYNEQFF; DNA: TGTGCCAGCAGCTCCTGGGACAGGCCCTACAATGAGCAGTTCTTC
V: TRBV6-1; length: 14; J: TRBJ2-3; size: few; D: .; CDR3: CASSEGSIPDTQYF; DNA: TGTGCCAGCAGTGAAGGGAGTATCCCAGATACGCAGTATTTT
V: TRBV18; length: 16; J: TRBJ1-3; size: .; D: .; CDR3: CASSPQSSSSGNTIYF; DNA: TGTGCCAGCTCACCACAGAGTTCGAGCTCTGGAAACACCATATATTTT
V: TRBV12-3/TRBV12-4; length: 15; J: TRBJ1-1; size: .; D: TRBD1; CDR3: CASSARTGTAIEAFF; DNA: TGTGCCAGCAGTGCGCGTACCGGGACAGCGATTGAAGCTTTCTTT
V: TRBV12-3/TRBV12-4; length: 14; J: TRBJ1-1; size: few; D: .; CDR3: CASSQGGGRAEAFF; DNA: TGTGCCAGCAGCCAAGGCGGGGGGCGCGCTGAAGCTTTCTTT
V: TRBV4-2; length: 16; J: TRBJ2-1; size: .; D: .; CDR3: CASSQGEDFSYNEQFF; DNA: TGTGCCAGCAGCCAAGGGGAGGACTTCTCCTACAATGAGCAGTTCTTC
V: TRBV28; length: 16; J: TRBJ1-3; size: few; D: TRBD1; CDR3: CASSLSGGTSGNTIYF; DNA: TGTGCCAGCAGTTTGTCAGGGGGGACGTCTGGAAACACCATATATTTT
V: TRBV10-3; length: 13; J: TRBJ1-4; size: .; D: .; CDR3: CAISAVGFEKLFF; DNA: TGTGCCATCAGTGCCGTGGGGTTTGAAAAACTGTTTTTT
V: TRBV2; length: 14; J: TRBJ1-1; size: .; D: .; CDR3: CASSELRGNTEAFF; DNA: TGTGCCAGCAGTGAATTAAGGGGCAACACTGAAGCTTTCTTT
V: TRBV12-3/TRBV12-4; length: 17; J: TRBJ1-5; size: .; D: TRBD1; CDR3: CASSPGTGGLSNQPQHF; DNA: TGTGCCAGCAGCCCCGGGACAGGGGGCCTGAGCAATCAGCCCCAGCATTTT
V: TRBV5-1; length: 17; J: TRBJ2-4; size: .; D: .; CDR3: CASSLQTGGIAKNIQYF; DNA: TGCGCCAGCAGCCTGCAGACAGGTGGGATAGCCAAAAACATTCAGTACTTC
V: TRBV27; length: 15; J: TRBJ2-4; size: .; D: .; CDR3: CASSKRDLAKNIQYF; DNA: TGTGCCAGCAGTAAACGGGACCTAGCCAAAAACATTCAGTACTTC